The rows below give T cell receptor beta chains drawn from one sample of a study of T cell responses to AZD1222 COVID-19 vaccine. Using immunoSEQ multiplex PCR, the repertoire was profiled, and TCRdb retains in-frame clones only, with some absent. Found here are around 100,000 clones, about 83% of them singletons; the top ten hold more than 15%. The source material was peripheral blood, sampled on day 0 of AZD1222 vaccination. Receptor source: an adult in good health. Both conserved end residues are part of each CDR3. Each record gives: J gene, V gene, clone size, D gene, CDR3 DNA, CDR3 protein. The D gene is left open where the match is weak. Clone size is given for some rows only: seen once, a few or many times, or a class if the clone is expanded.

J: TRBJ1-1; V: TRBV9; size: once; D: TRBD1; DNA: TGTGCCAGCAGCGCGCGGGACAGGGTTGCGGACACTGAAGCTTTCTTT; CDR3: CASSARDRVADTEAFF
J: TRBJ2-7; V: TRBV18; size: -; D: -; DNA: TGTGCCAGCTCACCACGAAGAGCGCCATCCTACGAGCAGTACTTC; CDR3: CASSPRRAPSYEQYF
J: TRBJ2-1; V: TRBV24-1; size: -; D: TRBD2; DNA: TGTGCCACCAGTGGGACTAGCGGCCACAATGAGCAGTTCTTC; CDR3: CATSGTSGHNEQFF
J: TRBJ1-6; V: TRBV6-5; size: -; D: -; DNA: TGTGCCAGCGGTACACTCTATAATTCACCCCTCCACTTT; CDR3: CASGTLYNSPLHF
J: TRBJ2-7; V: TRBV12-3/TRBV12-4; size: -; D: TRBD2; DNA: TGTGCCAGCAGACAGGGACTAGCGAGCGAGCAGTACTTC; CDR3: CASRQGLASEQYF
J: TRBJ2-3; V: TRBV30; size: -; D: TRBD2; DNA: TGTGCCTGGACCCTGGGACTAGCGAACACAGATACGCAGTATTTT; CDR3: CAWTLGLANTDTQYF
J: TRBJ2-7; V: TRBV5-1; size: -; D: -; DNA: TGCGCCAGCACCCTGAGTGGGGGGCCCTACGAGCAGTACTTC; CDR3: CASTLSGGPYEQYF
J: TRBJ2-7; V: TRBV5-1; size: few; D: -; DNA: TGCGCCAGCAGCTATGGACAGTGGGGCTACGAGCAGTACTTC; CDR3: CASSYGQWGYEQYF
J: TRBJ1-2; V: TRBV20-1; size: -; D: TRBD1; DNA: TGCAGTATGACAGGGAACTATGGCTACACCTTC; CDR3: CSMTGNYGYTF
J: TRBJ1-6; V: TRBV4-1; size: -; D: TRBD1; DNA: TGCGCCAGCAGCCAAAGTATTGGACAGGGGAATTCACCCCTCCACTTT; CDR3: CASSQSIGQGNSPLHF
J: TRBJ1-1; V: TRBV6-5; size: -; D: -; DNA: TGTGCCAGCACGCACCTACCGGGCACTGAAGCTTTCTTT; CDR3: CASTHLPGTEAFF
J: TRBJ2-3; V: TRBV12-3/TRBV12-4; size: -; D: -; DNA: TGTGCCAGCAGTTTTGGAGTGGCAGATACGCAGTATTTT; CDR3: CASSFGVADTQYF